The 9 T cell receptor beta chains in this list originate from one sample, sequenced in a study of OX40 agonist ivuxolimab in advanced cancers. Clones were read by immunoSEQ multiplex PCR, and TCRdb kept only the in-frame ones, dropping some. The sample contains tens of thousands of clones, 70% to 90% of which appear only once. Specimen: CD4+ or CD8+ T cells sorted from blood, collected in a trial of the OX40 agonist ivuxolimab. Receptors were obtained from an adult with an advanced solid tumor such as melanoma, head and neck, liver or kidney cancer.

This clone appeared once. This chain links TRBV7-2 with TRBJ2-7; 7 bases are a match to TRBD1. The J segment lost 2 bases and the V segment lost 5 bases, leaving 9 bases of the junction unmatched. This CDR3 is 15 amino acids long. Germline-derived CDR1 and CDR2 are SGHTA and FQGNSA. Written as DNA, the CDR3 is TGTGCCAGCAGCCGAGCCGGGACAGAGACCTACGAGCAGTACTTC. This encodes CASSRAGTETYEQYF.

This rearrangement joins TRBV9 to TRBJ2-3; D tentatively reads TRBD1 or TRBD2 (7 bases each). The germline CDR1 and CDR2 sequences are SGDLS and YYNGEE. CDR3 size: 15 residues. V was shortened by 0 bases and J by 4 bases, with 12 bases between the two germline ends. The CDR3 is CASSVVPGGADTQYF. CDR3 sequence (DNA): TGTGCCAGCAGCGTAGTCCCAGGGGGGGCAGATACGCAGTATTTT.

The V gene is TRBV19, the J gene TRBJ2-3; weak D call: TRBD2 (5 bases). Germline V gene lookup returns CDR1 LNHDA and CDR2 SQIVND (reference sequence). V was trimmed by 3 bases and J by 5 bases, leaving 6 bases between them. The CDR3 totals 12 residues. CDR3 DNA: TGTGCCAGTAGTATTGGAGGAGATACGCAGTATTTT. Amino acid sequence: CASSIGGDTQYF.

In this sample, this clone is medium-sized. This chain joins TRBV2 and TRBJ1-1; D is perhaps TRBD1 (5 bases). The V end lost 3 bases, the J end lost 1 base, and 12 bases lay between the germline ends. This CDR3 is built from 15 residues. The V gene's germline CDR1 is SNHLY and CDR2 FYNNEI. Here the CDR3 reads CASSEGRQRNTEAFF. The CDR3 nucleotides are TGTGCCAGCAGTGAGGGCAGACAGCGGAACACTGAAGCTTTCTTT. The full variable domain, its missing parts supplied by reference TRBV2 and TRBJ1-1, is EPEVTQTPSHQVTQMGQEVILRCVPISNHLYFYWYRQILGQKVEFLVSFYNNEISEKSEIFDDQFSVERPDGSNFTLKIRSTKLEDSAMYFCASSEGRQRNTEAFFGQGTRLTVV.

The chain carries TRBV6-1 and TRBJ1-2; possible D gene TRBD1, 5 bases. CDR3 length equals 14 residues. Germline assignment: CDR1 MNHNS and CDR2 SASEGT. Deletions cut 0 bases from V and 7 bases from J, with 12 bases between. CDR3 sequence: CASSEAGTPRGYTF. For the CDR3, the DNA is TGTGCCAGCAGTGAAGCCGGGACCCCCCGTGGCTACACCTTC.

The J gene is TRBJ2-3, the V gene TRBV5-1, with 12 bases lining up with TRBD2. V trimming: 3 bases; J trimming: 3 bases; junction bases outside the gene matches: 5. Germline CDR1 and CDR2: SGHRS and YFSETQ. This CDR3 region has 16 residues. This CDR3 is CASSSGLAGSTDTQYF. The CDR3 coding sequence is TGCGCCAGCAGCTCCGGACTAGCGGGGAGTACAGATACGCAGTATTTT.

This clone has more than one count but fewer than ten. The gene calls are TRBV19 and TRBJ1-1; D is possibly TRBD1 (6 bases). The CDR3 runs to 15 residues. Germline V gene lookup returns CDR1 LNHDA and CDR2 SQIVND (reference sequence). V lost 5 bases and J 1 base, leaving 14 bases between the germline ends. The CDR3 reads CASSPAGHPNTEAFF. The CDR3 nucleotides read TGTGCCAGTAGTCCCGCGGGACACCCGAACACTGAAGCTTTCTTT.

This clone was detected only a few times. The chain employs TRBV11-1 and TRBJ1-5; maybe TRBD1 (5 bases). Germline V CDR1 and CDR2: SGHAT, FQDESV (reference sequence). The CDR3 covers 15 residues. V gave up 1 base and J gave up 2 bases, with 9 bases separating them. DNA of the CDR3: TGTGCCAGCAGCTTAGATGCGGGGGGCAATCAGCCCCAGCATTTT. It encodes CASSLDAGGNQPQHF.

Here the CDR3 DNA reads TGCGCCAGCAGCCAAGATTGGGCACAGGGTCCCTCTGGAAACACCATATATTTT. This codes for CASSQDWAQGPSGNTIYF. This chain joins TRBV4-1 and TRBJ1-3; tentatively, D is TRBD1 (6 bases). The V gene's germline CDR1 is MGHRA and CDR2 YSYEKL. V shed 0 bases and J shed 0 bases, with 15 bases lying between them. This CDR3 has 18 amino acids.